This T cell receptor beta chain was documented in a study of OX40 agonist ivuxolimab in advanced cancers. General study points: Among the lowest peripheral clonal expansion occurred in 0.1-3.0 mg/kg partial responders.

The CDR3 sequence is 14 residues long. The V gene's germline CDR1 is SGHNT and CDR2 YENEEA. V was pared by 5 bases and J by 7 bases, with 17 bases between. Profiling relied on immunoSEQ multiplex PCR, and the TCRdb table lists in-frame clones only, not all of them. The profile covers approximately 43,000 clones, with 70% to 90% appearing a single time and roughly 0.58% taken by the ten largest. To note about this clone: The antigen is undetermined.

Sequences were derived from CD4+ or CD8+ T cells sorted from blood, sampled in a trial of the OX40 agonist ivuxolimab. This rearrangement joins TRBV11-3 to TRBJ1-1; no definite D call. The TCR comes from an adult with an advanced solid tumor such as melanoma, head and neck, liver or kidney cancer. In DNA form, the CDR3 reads TGTGCCAGCAGCCATCCCCGGTGGGCCCGTGAAGCTTTCTTT. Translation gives CASSHPRWAREAFF.